Reported below is one TCR beta chain. Germline CDR1 and CDR2: LNHNV and YYDKDF (reference sequence). There are 14 residues in the CDR3. With 0 bases removed from V and 5 bases from J, the gap between germline ends came to 10 bases. Per the original data handling: Estimation of nucleated cell counts relied on the amplification of reference gene primers. Profiled with immunoSEQ multiplex PCR; TCRdb holds only in-frame clones, not every one. V and J calls and clone size follow that table, whereas D and trimming were derived from the DNA. The sample has approximately 220,000 clones, approximately 89% seen once. This sample was included in a study of blood T cell repertoires in COVID-19. Whole-study context: Collection of acute and convalescent COVID-19 samples took place in the United States, Italy and Spain.

Participant ages covered about 18 to 89 years across 25 or so US areas. Assignment of participants to cohorts was predicated upon participant-reported clinical history. This sequence joins TRBV15 and TRBJ1-2; D unclear. The clonotype comes from a woman in her 30s with acute COVID-19. The sequencing input was PBMCs or T cells enriched from blood (not recorded which). DNA for the CDR3: TGTGCCACCAGCAGAGATATGGAGAGGTATGGCTACACCTTC. Translated: CATSRDMERYGYTF.